These 23 T cell receptor beta chains share one sample of origin, sequenced in a study of blood T cell repertoires in COVID-19 (dated by TCRdb to 2020 to 2022). Libraries were built with the immunoSEQ multiplex PCR assay. TCRdb limited this immuneACCESS table to in-frame rearrangements with V and J called. A share of clones is missing; checked studies link under half to unresolved V genes, and the rest is unexplained. Counted in this sample were some 390,000 clones; around nine tenths of them appeared once. The biggest ten clones account for about 3% of the sample. The material sequenced was peripheral blood. The receptors derive from a human donor in a cohort sampled during active COVID-19.

The chain has TRBV4-2 and TRBJ2-6; weak D call: TRBD1 (6 bases). V lost 2 bases, J lost 0 bases, and 14 bases lay in between. The germline V gene encodes CDR1 LGHNA and CDR2 YNFKEQ. The length of the CDR3 is 18 residues. CDR3 residues: CASSQSPQGVSGANVLTF. CDR3 DNA sequence: TGTGCCAGCAGCCAATCACCACAGGGAGTCTCTGGGGCCAACGTCCTGACTTTC.

The V and J genes are TRBV7-2 and TRBJ2-1; TRBD2 agrees at 9 bases. Germline CDR1 is SGHTA and CDR2 is FQGNSA. The CDR3 consists of 17 residues. Germline trimming cut 0 bases from V and 7 bases from J; bases unmatched to any gene: 10. CDR3 nucleotide sequence: TGTGCCAGCAGCTTAGCTATTGGAGCGGGGGGTGAAAATGAGCAGTTCTTC. It codes for CASSLAIGAGGENEQFF.

Points on this clone: The same CDR3 also results from other DNA sequences found in this sample. This chain connects TRBV2 to TRBJ2-2, with D possibly being TRBD1 (6 bases). CDR1 is SNHLY, CDR2 FYNNEI, per germline. The CDR3 extends over 13 amino acids. V gave up 9 bases and J gave up 0 bases, with 8 bases separating them. CDR3 residues: CARRTANTGELFF. CDR3 in DNA: TGTGCCAGGCGGACAGCGAACACCGGGGAGCTGTTTTTT.

The chain carries TRBV20-1 and TRBJ2-5, with D possibly matching TRBD2 (5 bases). Germline CDR1 DFQATT, CDR2 SNEGSKA (reference sequence). This CDR3 is 14 amino acids long. V dropped 3 bases and J dropped 2 bases, with 13 bases sitting between them. The DNA of the CDR3 is TGCAGTGCTAGTTTAGGACTTGAGCAAGAGACCCAGTACTTC. It is translated as CSASLGLEQETQYF.

This chain links TRBV10-3 with TRBJ2-3; possible D gene TRBD1, 5 bases. Germline CDR1 is ENHRY and CDR2 is SYGVKD. This CDR3 has 18 residues. Trimming took 0 bases from V and 0 from J, leaving 16 bases between them. This chain's CDR3 is CAISESRQLRFSTDTQYF. The CDR3 nucleotides are TGTGCCATCAGTGAGTCTAGACAGCTACGCTTTAGCACAGATACGCAGTATTTT.

This clone was counted a single time. The chain carries TRBV9 and TRBJ2-3; TRBD2 matches 15 bases. This CDR3 has 18 amino acids. The J segment lost 0 bases and the V segment lost 4 bases, leaving 6 bases of the junction unmatched. The germline V gene has CDR1 SGDLS and CDR2 YYNGEE. The CDR3 DNA sequence: TGTGCCAGCAGCCCCCGAGGACTAGCGGGGGGGAGCACAGATACGCAGTATTTT. Its translation is CASSPRGLAGGSTDTQYF.

This clone showed up just a few times. The CDR3: CASTHTGGYQPQHF. Written as DNA, the CDR3 is TGTGCCAGCACCCATACAGGGGGCTATCAGCCCCAGCATTTT. The J gene is TRBJ1-5, the V gene TRBV5-8; 9 positions match TRBD1. This CDR3 has 14 amino acids. The germline V gene encodes CDR1 SGHTS and CDR2 YDEGEE. The junction had 6 bases not matched to a gene; V was cut back by 6 bases and J by 5 bases.

This sequence joins TRBV7-2 and TRBJ1-4; maybe TRBD1 (6 bases). V lost 1 base to trimming and J lost 7 bases, with 13 bases between them. Germline V gene data show CDR1 as SGHTA and CDR2 as FQGNSA. The CDR3 consists of 15 residues. The CDR3 region is CASSLGQGNGEKLFF. The CDR3 DNA sequence: TGTGCCAGCAGCTTAGGGCAGGGGAACGGTGAAAAACTGTTTTTT.

The chain recombines TRBV5-1 with TRBJ2-1; 9 bases match TRBD1. V trimming: 4 bases; J trimming: 5 bases; junction bases outside the gene matches: 7. The CDR3 has 15 residues. Germline-derived CDR1 and CDR2 are SGHRS and YFSETQ. The CDR3 spells CASSEGTGRNNEQFF. The DNA of the CDR3 is TGCGCCAGCAGCGAGGGGACAGGGAGGAACAATGAGCAGTTCTTC.

CDR3 sequence: CASSQGRSRSSGYF. CDR3 DNA sequence: TGTGCCAGCAGCCAAGGAAGGTCGAGGTCGTCGGGGTACTTC. The chain combines TRBV3-1 (or the pseudogene TRBV3-2) with TRBJ2-5; D remains ambiguous. Germline V gene data show CDR1 as LGHDT and CDR2 as YNNKEL (reference sequence). Trimming cost V 1 base and J 13 bases, with 19 bases left between them. There are 14 residues in the CDR3.

This chain joins TRBV2 and TRBJ2-1; a weak D match, TRBD2 (6 bases). This CDR3 region has 15 residues. CDR1 is SNHLY and CDR2 is FYNNEI in the germline V gene. V shed 8 bases and J shed 0 bases, with 14 bases lying between them. The CDR3 DNA reads as TGTGCCAGCCGCCTTAGCGGAGGCTCCTACAATGAGCAGTTCTTC. Residues: CASRLSGGSYNEQFF.

The gene calls are TRBV29-1 and TRBJ2-1, with a weak D call TRBD2 (5 bases). Germline V CDR1 and CDR2: SQVTM, ANQGSEA. V lost 4 bases to trimming and J lost 4 bases, with 5 bases between them. There are 11 residues in the CDR3. As DNA, the CDR3 is TGCAGCGTTGGGGAGTACAATGAGCAGTTCTTC. This sequence encodes CSVGEYNEQFF.

This clone was seen a single time. Written as DNA, the CDR3 is TGTGCCTGGAGTGTAAGCCGGGGCGAGCAGTACTTC. Translation gives CAWSVSRGEQYF. V usage is TRBV30 and J usage is TRBJ2-7; a weak D match, TRBD2 (5 bases). Germline loops: CDR1 GTSNPN, CDR2 SVGIG (reference sequence). This CDR3 has 12 amino acids. V dropped 0 bases and J dropped 6 bases, with 9 bases sitting between them. Supplemented by reference TRBV30 and TRBJ2-7, the full variable domain reads SQTIHQWPATLVQPVGSPLSLECTVEGTSNPNLYWYRQAAGRGLQLLFYSVGIGQISSEVPQNLSASRPQDRQFILSSKKLLLSDSGFYLCAWSVSRGEQYFGPGTRLTVT.

The V gene is TRBV7-2, the J gene TRBJ2-3, with 10 bases fitting TRBD2. CDR1 and CDR2 (germline): SGHTA, FQGNSA. The CDR3 length is 16 residues. Trimming took 1 base from V and 5 from J; bases not matched to a gene: 6. DNA of the CDR3: TGTGCCAGCAGCTTAGGGAGCGGGGGGGCCCAAGATACGCAGTATTTT. Amino acids: CASSLGSGGAQDTQYF.

The chain couples TRBV4-1 to TRBJ1-6; 9 bases are shared with TRBD1. Trimming took 3 bases from V and 6 from J; bases not matched to a gene: 6. The CDR3 consists of 16 residues. Per germline, CDR1 MGHRA and CDR2 YSYEKL. CDR3 nucleotides: TGCGCCAGCAGCCAGGGGACAGGGATTAGTAATTCACCCCTCCACTTT. Translated: CASSQGTGISNSPLHF.

The rearrangement links TRBV4-2 to TRBJ2-7; D not certain. The CDR3 extends over 13 amino acids. The germline V gene encodes CDR1 LGHNA and CDR2 YNFKEQ. V was trimmed by 0 bases and J by 6 bases, leaving 9 bases between them. Here the CDR3 reads CASSQDFASEQYF. Written as DNA, the CDR3 is TGTGCCAGCAGCCAAGATTTCGCTAGCGAGCAGTACTTC.

The V and J genes are TRBV19 and TRBJ2-1; no definite D call. Trimming shortened V by 4 bases and J by 6 bases, and 13 bases separated the two germline ends. Germline V gives CDR1 LNHDA, CDR2 SQIVND (reference sequence). This CDR3 has 14 residues. CDR3 protein: CASSTISVANEQFF. Here the CDR3 DNA reads TGTGCCAGTAGTACCATAAGCGTCGCCAATGAGCAGTTCTTC. The full variable domain, completed using reference TRBV19 and TRBJ2-1, is DGGITQSPKYLFRKEGQNVTLSCEQNLNHDAMYWYRQDPGQGLRLIYYSQIVNDFQKGDIAEGYSVSREKKESFPLTVTSAQKNPTAFYLCASSTISVANEQFFGPGTRLTVL.

The chain employs TRBV23-1 and TRBJ2-5, with 14 bases identical to TRBD2. TRBV23-1 carries the ORF label, with uncertain function. The CDR3 covers 17 residues. With V trimmed by 4 bases and J by 4 bases, 8 bases remained unmatched. The CDR3 region is CASSLGLAGGASETQYF. CDR3 DNA: TGCGCCAGCAGTCTCGGACTAGCGGGAGGCGCGTCAGAGACCCAGTACTTC.

The chain is built from TRBV25-1 and TRBJ2-7, with 8 bases fitting TRBD1. Germline values: CDR1 MGHDK, CDR2 SYGVNS. The CDR3 has 18 amino acids. Losses at the gene ends were 2 bases for V and 5 bases for J; bases not matched to a gene: 17. DNA of the CDR3: TGTGCCAGCAGTGAAGAACGAGGTCCGGACAGGGAGGCGGACGAGCAGTACTTC. It specifies CASSEERGPDREADEQYF.

This chain joins TRBV15 and TRBJ2-3, with a tentative D call TRBD2 (6 bases). Germline-derived CDR1 and CDR2 are LNHNV and YYDKDF (reference sequence). Trimming stripped 0 bases from V and 1 base from J, with 14 bases between. The CDR3 spans 17 residues. This CDR3 is CATSRDRRDPRTDTQYF. DNA of the CDR3: TGTGCCACCAGCAGAGATAGGCGGGACCCACGCACAGATACGCAGTATTTT.

CDR3 nucleotide sequence: TGCGCCAGCAGCCCCCGGGTACAGGGGCTGGGCGACACTGAAGCTTTCTTT. As protein: CASSPRVQGLGDTEAFF. This chain links TRBV5-1 with TRBJ1-1; 7 bases agree with TRBD1. The CDR3 runs to 17 residues. The V gene's germline CDR1 is SGHRS and CDR2 YFSETQ. After removal of 4 bases from V and 3 bases from J, the junction contained 15 bases not matched to a gene.

V usage is TRBV30 and J usage is TRBJ1-4; D not certain. V was trimmed by 5 bases and J by 0 bases, leaving 13 bases between them. The germline CDR1 and CDR2 sequences are GTSNPN and SVGIG (reference sequence). The CDR3 has 15 residues. The CDR3 region is CAWAPGLATNEKLFF. The CDR3 nucleotides read TGTGCCTGGGCCCCCGGACTCGCAACTAATGAAAAACTGTTTTTT.

V and J are TRBV5-1 and TRBJ2-7; TRBD1 matches at 9 bases. Losses at the gene ends were 3 bases for V and 5 bases for J; bases not matched to a gene: 9. The V gene's germline CDR1 is SGHRS and CDR2 YFSETQ. The CDR3 has 15 residues. Here the CDR3 DNA reads TGCGCCAGCAGCTCCACCGGGACAGGGAACGACGAGCAGTACTTC. It specifies CASSSTGTGNDEQYF.